Here is one TCR beta chain with its context. The data belong to a study of T-cell reconstitution after alpha-beta-depleted transplantation in children. Germline loops: CDR1 MNHEY, CDR2 SVGEGT. The CDR3 consists of 17 residues. With V trimmed by 2 bases and J by 1 base, 7 bases remained unmatched. Unique molecular identifiers tagged the TCRbeta library. Each CDR3 protein is one row after TCRdb ran MiXCR on the PCR reads. The data hold about 500,000 distinct CDR3 sequences, with about 30% observed a single time. This TCR derives from a human donor who donated a stem cell graft to a child with aplastic anemia. V gene TRBV6-2 or TRBV6-3 combines with J gene TRBJ1-1; TRBD1 matches 10 bases. The starting material was PBMCs from the stem cell graft donor, obtained from the stem cell graft. This CDR3 reads CASSYRVDRGRNTEAFF. DNA of the CDR3: TGTGCCAGCAGTTACCGTGTGGACAGGGGGAGGAACACTGAAGCTTTCTTT.